A selection of T cell receptor beta chains follows, all from one sample in a study of blood T cell repertoires in COVID-19. Assay: immunoSEQ multiplex PCR; the TCRdb copy retains only in-frame clones and omits some. The top ten clones hold roughly 10% of a sample with under 200,000 clones, approximately 83% of them seen once. The sequenced sample consisted of peripheral blood. These receptors came from a man aged 65 to 85 with active or convalescent COVID-19. The CDR3 runs from the conserved cysteine through the conserved F or W. D genes are given only for firm matches. Clone size is given for some rows only: seen once, a few or many times, or a class if the clone is expanded.

NA	TRBV19	TRBJ1-5	TRBD1	CASSTRQGIQPQHF	TGTGCCAGTAGTACCAGACAGGGTATTCAGCCCCAGCATTTT
NA	TRBV19	TRBJ2-7	TRBD2	CASRGTGGSYEQYF	TGTGCCAGTAGGGGGACGGGAGGCTCCTACGAGCAGTACTTC
few	TRBV9	TRBJ2-1	TRBD1	CASSVWGDRGYNEQFF	TGTGCCAGCAGCGTATGGGGGGACAGGGGATACAATGAGCAGTTCTTC
NA	TRBV4-3	TRBJ2-3	NA	CASSQDRLQHLPDTQYF	TGCGCCAGCAGCCAGGACCGACTACAACATCTTCCGGATACGCAGTATTTT
NA	TRBV2	TRBJ1-1	NA	CASSDAPASGAFF	TGTGCCAGCAGTGATGCCCCAGCGTCTGGAGCTTTCTTT
NA	TRBV7-9	TRBJ2-1	TRBD2	CASSAKGSGGRVNEQFF	TGTGCCAGCAGCGCAAAAGGGAGCGGGGGGAGGGTCAATGAGCAGTTCTTC
few	TRBV7-8	TRBJ1-4	TRBD1	CASSGTGAKEKLFF	TGTGCCAGCAGTGGGACAGGGGCCAAAGAAAAACTGTTTTTT
once	TRBV19	TRBJ2-7	NA	CASSTGSIFYEQYF	TGTGCCAGTAGTACAGGGTCGATCTTCTACGAGCAGTACTTC
NA	TRBV30	TRBJ2-2	NA	CACQGPGLTGELFF	TGTGCCTGCCAAGGCCCAGGGTTAACCGGGGAGCTGTTTTTT
NA	TRBV27	TRBJ1-1	NA	CASSPSYTGMNTEAFF	TGTGCCAGCAGCCCCTCCTACACAGGAATGAACACTGAAGCTTTCTTT
NA	TRBV12-3/TRBV12-4	TRBJ1-1	NA	CASSLRGEAFF	TGTGCCAGCAGTTTACGGGGTGAAGCTTTCTTT
NA	TRBV9	TRBJ2-1	TRBD2	CASSDSSPRREGRHEQFF	TGTGCCAGCAGCGACTCTTCCCCCCGGCGGGAGGGCCGGCATGAGCAGTTCTTC
NA	TRBV18	TRBJ1-3	NA	CASSPSLGAGNTIYF	TGTGCCAGCTCACCGTCTCTAGGAGCTGGAAACACCATATATTTT
NA	TRBV9	TRBJ2-6	TRBD1	CASSVGTGAGANVLTF	TGTGCCAGCAGCGTGGGGACAGGGGCTGGGGCCAACGTCCTGACTTTC
NA	TRBV4-1	TRBJ2-1	NA	CASSQETGQRYNEQFF	TGCGCCAGCAGCCAAGAGACGGGCCAGCGGTACAATGAGCAGTTCTTC
few	TRBV9	TRBJ1-1	NA	CASSVTGSAEAFF	TGTGCCAGCAGCGTAACAGGGAGCGCTGAAGCTTTCTTT
NA	TRBV18	TRBJ2-1	TRBD2	CASSPALAGKFNEQFF	TGTGCCAGCTCACCAGCACTAGCGGGAAAATTTAATGAGCAGTTCTTC
NA	TRBV28	TRBJ2-7	NA	CASSLPVGGSYEQYF	TGTGCCAGCAGTTTACCAGTAGGGGGATCCTACGAGCAGTACTTC
NA	TRBV5-6	TRBJ1-5	NA	CASSLVESNQPQHF	TGTGCCAGCAGCTTGGTCGAGAGCAATCAGCCCCAGCATTTT
NA	TRBV14	TRBJ2-5	NA	CASSQNTGETQYF	TGTGCCAGCAGCCAAAATACGGGAGAGACCCAGTACTTC
few	TRBV7-9	TRBJ2-1	TRBD2	CASSPGTNLYNEQFF	TGTGCCAGCAGCCCGGGGACTAATCTTTACAATGAGCAGTTCTTC
once	TRBV19	TRBJ2-7	NA	CASSISRGAISSYEQYF	TGTGCCAGTAGTATATCCCGTGGAGCGATAAGCTCCTACGAGCAGTACTTC
once	TRBV7-2	TRBJ1-1	NA	CASSIYSENTEAFF	TGTGCCAGCAGCATTTACTCCGAGAACACTGAAGCTTTCTTT
NA	TRBV28	TRBJ1-4	TRBD1	CASSAGPGTGKVGEKLFF	TGTGCCAGCAGTGCCGGTCCCGGGACAGGGAAGGTTGGGGAAAAACTGTTTTTT
NA	TRBV15	TRBJ2-5	TRBD1	CATSRRDRGLAKTQYF	TGTGCCACCAGCAGACGGGACAGGGGCCTTGCTAAGACCCAGTACTTC
NA	TRBV29-1	TRBJ2-1	NA	CSGTRVVGSNEQFF	TGCAGCGGGACCAGGGTCGTAGGTAGTAATGAGCAGTTCTTC
NA	TRBV24-1	TRBJ2-3	TRBD2	CATSDLSGRADTQYF	TGTGCCACCAGTGATCTTAGCGGGAGAGCAGATACGCAGTATTTT
few	TRBV20-1	TRBJ2-1	TRBD2	CSASTSGWATDEQFF	TGCAGTGCTAGTACTAGCGGGTGGGCAACGGATGAGCAGTTCTTC
NA	TRBV12-3/TRBV12-4	TRBJ2-1	NA	CASRLDSVNEQFF	TGTGCCAGCAGGCTGGACTCAGTTAATGAGCAGTTCTTC
NA	TRBV18	TRBJ2-5	TRBD2	CASSRTSGSLETQYF	TGTGCCAGCTCACGGACTAGCGGGAGTTTGGAGACCCAGTACTTC
NA	TRBV5-4	TRBJ2-5	NA	CASSSGGSRQETQYF	TGTGCCAGCAGTTCGGGGGGCAGTAGACAAGAGACCCAGTACTTC
NA	TRBV27	TRBJ1-6	NA	CASSSTAIHSPLHF	TGTGCCAGCAGTTCGACAGCTATCCATTCACCCCTCCACTTT
NA	TRBV29-1	TRBJ2-1	NA	CSDEEPLAMFSNEQFF	TGCAGCGACGAGGAGCCCTTAGCGATGTTCTCCAATGAGCAGTTCTTC
few	TRBV9	TRBJ1-2	TRBD1	CASSVGDSGNYGYTF	TGTGCCAGCAGCGTCGGGGACAGCGGAAACTATGGCTACACCTTC
NA	TRBV9	TRBJ2-7	TRBD2	CASSVGGRGIYEQYF	TGTGCCAGCAGCGTAGGTGGGAGGGGCATCTACGAGCAGTACTTC
NA	TRBV29-1	TRBJ2-3	TRBD2	CSVEAGGWADTQYF	TGCAGCGTTGAGGCGGGGGGCTGGGCAGATACGCAGTATTTT
NA	TRBV5-1	TRBJ2-2	TRBD1	CASSSPGQGENTGELFF	TGCGCCAGCAGCTCCCCCGGACAGGGGGAAAACACCGGGGAGCTGTTTTTT